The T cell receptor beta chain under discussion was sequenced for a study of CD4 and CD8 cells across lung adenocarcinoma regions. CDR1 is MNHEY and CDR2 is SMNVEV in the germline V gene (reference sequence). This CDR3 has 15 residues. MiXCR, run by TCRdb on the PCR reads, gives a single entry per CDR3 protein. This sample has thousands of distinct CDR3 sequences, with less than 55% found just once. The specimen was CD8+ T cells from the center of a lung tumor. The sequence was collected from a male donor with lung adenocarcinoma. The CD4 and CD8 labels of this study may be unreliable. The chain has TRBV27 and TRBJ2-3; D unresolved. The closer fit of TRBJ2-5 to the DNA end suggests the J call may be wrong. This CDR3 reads CASSSQLLYLKAQYF. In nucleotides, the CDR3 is TGTGCCAGCAGTTCCCAATTACTTTACCTAAAGGCCCAGTACTTC.